This T cell receptor (beta chain) was retrieved from a study of cytomegalovirus exposure and HLA in healthy donors. Points from the study as a whole: The authors later found TCR association rates varying by HLA locus, with DRB1 most and HLA-C fewest. Across all donors, roughly uniform sequencing depth was an assumption of the presence/absence analyses. Cytomegalovirus association was assigned to about 150 TCR beta chains.

Comment on this clone: Its target is not known.

Germline V gene sequence: CDR1 LNHDA, CDR2 SQIVND (reference sequence). The CDR3 covers 13 residues. V was trimmed by 6 bases and J by 3 bases, leaving 8 bases between them. Primers: 60 Vbeta forward and 13 Jbeta reverse. TCRdb's copy holds only in-frame clones and misses some; the assay was immunoSEQ multiplex PCR. The profile shows 150,000 to 200,000 clones, 73% of them singletons. V and J are TRBV19 and TRBJ2-2, with TRBD2 as a possible D gene (5 bases). The sample taken for sequencing was PBMCs. The source is a woman aged 18-35 years in good health and CMV-seropositive. The CDR3 DNA sequence: TGTGCCAGTAGGTTGCGGGACACCGGGGAGCTGTTTTTT. As protein: CASRLRDTGELFF.